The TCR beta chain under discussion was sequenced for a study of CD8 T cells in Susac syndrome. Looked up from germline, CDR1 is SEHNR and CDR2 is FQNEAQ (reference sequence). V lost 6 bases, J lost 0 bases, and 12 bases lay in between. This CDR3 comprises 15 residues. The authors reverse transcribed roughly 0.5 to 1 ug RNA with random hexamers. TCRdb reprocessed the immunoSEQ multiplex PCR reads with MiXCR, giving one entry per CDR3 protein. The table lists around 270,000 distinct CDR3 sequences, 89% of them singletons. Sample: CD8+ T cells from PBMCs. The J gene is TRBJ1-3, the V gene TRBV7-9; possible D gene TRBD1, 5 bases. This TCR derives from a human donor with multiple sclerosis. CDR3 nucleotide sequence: TGTGCCAGCAGTCAAGGGGTGAGCTCTGGAAACACCATATATTTT. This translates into CASSQGVSSGNTIYF.